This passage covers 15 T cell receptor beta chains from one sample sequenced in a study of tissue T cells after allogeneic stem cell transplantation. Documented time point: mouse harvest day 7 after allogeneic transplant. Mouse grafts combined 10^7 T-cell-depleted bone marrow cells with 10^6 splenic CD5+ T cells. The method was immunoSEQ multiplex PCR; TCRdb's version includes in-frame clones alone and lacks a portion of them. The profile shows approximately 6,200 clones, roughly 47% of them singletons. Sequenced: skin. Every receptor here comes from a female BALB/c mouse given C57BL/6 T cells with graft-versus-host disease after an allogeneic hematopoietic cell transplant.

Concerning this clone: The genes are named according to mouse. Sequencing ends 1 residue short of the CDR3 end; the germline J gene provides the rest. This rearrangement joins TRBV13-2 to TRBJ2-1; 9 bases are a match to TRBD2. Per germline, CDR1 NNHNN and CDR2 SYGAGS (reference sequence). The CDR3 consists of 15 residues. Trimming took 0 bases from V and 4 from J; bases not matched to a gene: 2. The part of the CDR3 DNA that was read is TGTGCCAGCGGTGATGGCTGGGGGGGTTATGCTGAGCAGTTC. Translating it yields CASGDGWGGYAEQF. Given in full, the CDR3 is CASGDGWGGYAEQFF.

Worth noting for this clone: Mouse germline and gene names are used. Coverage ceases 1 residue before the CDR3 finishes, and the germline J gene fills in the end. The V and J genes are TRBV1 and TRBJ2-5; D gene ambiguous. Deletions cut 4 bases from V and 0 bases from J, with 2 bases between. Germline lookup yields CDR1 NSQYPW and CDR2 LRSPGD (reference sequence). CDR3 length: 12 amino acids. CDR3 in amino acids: CTCSGNQDTQYF. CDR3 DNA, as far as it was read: TGCACCTGCAGTGGTAACCAAGACACCCAGTAC.

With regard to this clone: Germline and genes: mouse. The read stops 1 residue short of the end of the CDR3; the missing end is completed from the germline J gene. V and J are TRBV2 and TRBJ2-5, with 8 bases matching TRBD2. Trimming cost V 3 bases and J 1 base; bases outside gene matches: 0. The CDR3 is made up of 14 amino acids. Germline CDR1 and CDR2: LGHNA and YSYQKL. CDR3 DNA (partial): TGTGCCAGCAGCCAGACTGGGGACCAAGACACCCAGTAC. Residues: CASSQTGDQDTQY. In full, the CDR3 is CASSQTGDQDTQYF.

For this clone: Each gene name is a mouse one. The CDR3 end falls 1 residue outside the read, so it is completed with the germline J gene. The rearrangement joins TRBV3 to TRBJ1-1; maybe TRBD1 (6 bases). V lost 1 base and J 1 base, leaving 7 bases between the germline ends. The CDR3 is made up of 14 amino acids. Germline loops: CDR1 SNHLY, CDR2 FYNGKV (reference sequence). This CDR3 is CASSLEGQNTEVFF. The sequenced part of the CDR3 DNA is TGTGCCAGCAGCTTAGAGGGACAAAACACAGAAGTCTTC.

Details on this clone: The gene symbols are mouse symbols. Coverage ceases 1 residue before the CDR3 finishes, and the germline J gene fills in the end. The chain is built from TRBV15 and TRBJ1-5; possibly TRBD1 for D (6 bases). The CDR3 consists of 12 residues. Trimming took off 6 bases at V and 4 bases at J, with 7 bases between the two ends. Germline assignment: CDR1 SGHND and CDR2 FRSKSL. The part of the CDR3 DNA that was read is TGTGCCAGCAGGGGACAAAACCAGGCTCCGCTT. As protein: CASRGQNQAPL. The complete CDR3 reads CASRGQNQAPLF.

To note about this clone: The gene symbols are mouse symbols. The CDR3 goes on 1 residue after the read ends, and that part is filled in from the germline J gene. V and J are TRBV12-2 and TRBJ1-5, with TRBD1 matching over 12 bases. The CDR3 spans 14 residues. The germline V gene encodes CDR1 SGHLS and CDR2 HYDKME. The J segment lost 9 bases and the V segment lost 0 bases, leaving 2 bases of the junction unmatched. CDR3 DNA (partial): TGTGCCAGCTCTCTCGGGACAGGGGGCCTGGCTCCGCTT. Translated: CASSLGTGGLAPL. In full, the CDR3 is CASSLGTGGLAPLF. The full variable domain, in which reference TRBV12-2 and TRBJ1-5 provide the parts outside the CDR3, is NSGVVQSPRYIIKGKGERSILKCIPISGHLSVAWYQQTQGQELKFFIQHYDKMERDKGNLPSRFSVQQFDDYHSEMNMSALELEDSAVYFCASSLGTGGLAPLFGEGTRLSVL.

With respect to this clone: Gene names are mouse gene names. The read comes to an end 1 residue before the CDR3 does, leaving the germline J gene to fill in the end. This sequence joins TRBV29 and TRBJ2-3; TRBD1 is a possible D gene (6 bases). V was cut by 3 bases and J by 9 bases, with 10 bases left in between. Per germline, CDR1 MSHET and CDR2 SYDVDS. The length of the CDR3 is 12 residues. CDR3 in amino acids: CASSLAGATLYF. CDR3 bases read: TGTGCTAGCAGTTTGGCAGGGGCTACGCTGTAT. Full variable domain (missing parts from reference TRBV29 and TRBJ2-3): DMKVTQMPRYLIKRMGENVLLECGQDMSHETMYWYRQDPGLGLQLIYISYDVDSNSEGDIPKGYRVSRKKREHFSLILDSAKTNQTSVYFCASSLAGATLYFGSGTRLTVL.

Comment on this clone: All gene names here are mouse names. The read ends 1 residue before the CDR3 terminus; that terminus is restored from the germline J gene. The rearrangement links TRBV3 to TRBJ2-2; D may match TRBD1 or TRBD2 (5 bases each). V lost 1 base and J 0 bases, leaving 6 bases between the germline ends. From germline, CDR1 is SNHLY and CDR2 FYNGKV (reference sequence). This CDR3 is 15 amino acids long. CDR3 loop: CASSLGGSNTGQLYF. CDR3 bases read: TGTGCCAGCAGCTTAGGGGGGTCAAACACCGGGCAGCTCTAC.

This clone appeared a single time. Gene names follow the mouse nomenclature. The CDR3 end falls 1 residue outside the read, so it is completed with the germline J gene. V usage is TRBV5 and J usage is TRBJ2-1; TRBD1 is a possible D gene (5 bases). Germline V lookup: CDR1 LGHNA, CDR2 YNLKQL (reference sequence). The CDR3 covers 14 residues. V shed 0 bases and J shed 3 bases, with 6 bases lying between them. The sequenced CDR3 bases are TGTGCCAGCAGCCAAGACAGGGTCTATGCTGAGCAGTTC. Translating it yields CASSQDRVYAEQF. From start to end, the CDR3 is CASSQDRVYAEQFF.

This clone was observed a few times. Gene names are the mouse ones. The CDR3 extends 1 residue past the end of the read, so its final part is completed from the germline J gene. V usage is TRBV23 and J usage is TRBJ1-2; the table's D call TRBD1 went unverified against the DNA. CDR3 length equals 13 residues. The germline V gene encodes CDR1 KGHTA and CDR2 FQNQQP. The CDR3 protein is CSSSLGQNSDYTF. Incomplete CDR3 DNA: TGCTCCAGCAGCCTGGGACAGAACTCCGACTACACC.

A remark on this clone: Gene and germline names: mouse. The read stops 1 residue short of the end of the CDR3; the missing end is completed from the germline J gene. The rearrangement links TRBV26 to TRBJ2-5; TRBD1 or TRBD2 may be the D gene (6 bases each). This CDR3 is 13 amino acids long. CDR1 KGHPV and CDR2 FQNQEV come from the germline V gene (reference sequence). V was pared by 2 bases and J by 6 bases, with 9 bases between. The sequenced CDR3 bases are TGTGCCAGCAGTCTGAGTGGGGGCGACACCCAGTAC. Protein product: CASSLSGGDTQY. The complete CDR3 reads CASSLSGGDTQYF.

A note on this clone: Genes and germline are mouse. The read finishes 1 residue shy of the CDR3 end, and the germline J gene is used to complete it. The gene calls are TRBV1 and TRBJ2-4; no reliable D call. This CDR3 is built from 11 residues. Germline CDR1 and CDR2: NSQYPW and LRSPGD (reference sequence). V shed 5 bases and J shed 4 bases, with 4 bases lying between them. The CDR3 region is CTCSRENTLYF. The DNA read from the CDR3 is TGCACCTGCAGTCGTGAAAACACCTTGTAC.

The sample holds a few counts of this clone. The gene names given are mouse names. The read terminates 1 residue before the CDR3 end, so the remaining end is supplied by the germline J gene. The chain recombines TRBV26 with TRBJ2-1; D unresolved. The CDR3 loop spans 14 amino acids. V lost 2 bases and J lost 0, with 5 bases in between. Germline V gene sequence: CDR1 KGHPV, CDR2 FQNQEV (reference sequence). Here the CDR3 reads CASSLRVNYAEQFF. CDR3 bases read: TGTGCCAGCAGTCTGCGGGTTAACTATGCTGAGCAGTTC.

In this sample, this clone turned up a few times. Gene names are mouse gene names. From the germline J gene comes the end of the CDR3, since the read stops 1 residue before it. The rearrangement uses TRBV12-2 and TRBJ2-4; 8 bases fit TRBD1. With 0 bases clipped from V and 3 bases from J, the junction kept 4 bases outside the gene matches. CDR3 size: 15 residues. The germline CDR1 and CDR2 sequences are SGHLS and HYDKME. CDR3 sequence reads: CASSLTGGGQNTLYF. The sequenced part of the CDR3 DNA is TGTGCCAGCTCTCTCACAGGGGGTGGCCAAAACACCTTGTAC.

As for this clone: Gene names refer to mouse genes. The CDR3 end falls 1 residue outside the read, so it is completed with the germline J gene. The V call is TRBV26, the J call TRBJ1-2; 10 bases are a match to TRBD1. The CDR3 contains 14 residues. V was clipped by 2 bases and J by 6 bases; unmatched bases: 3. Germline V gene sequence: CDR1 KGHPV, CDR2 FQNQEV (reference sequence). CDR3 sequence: CASSLLGQGPDYTF. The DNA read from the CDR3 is TGTGCCAGCAGTCTGCTGGGACAGGGGCCCGACTACACC. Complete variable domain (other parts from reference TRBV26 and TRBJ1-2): NSKVIQTPRYLVKGQGQKAKMRCIPEKGHPVVFWYQQNKNNEFKFLINFQNQEVLQQIDMTEKRFSAECPSNSPCSLEIQSSEAGDSALYLCASSLLGQGPDYTFGSGTRLLVI.